This entry concerns a single T cell receptor beta chain. Germline values: CDR1 SGHRS, CDR2 YFSETQ. The V segment lost 4 bases and the J segment 9 bases; nucleotides outside the gene matches: 12. The CDR3 contains 15 residues. Assay: immunoSEQ multiplex PCR; the TCRdb copy retains only in-frame clones and omits some. Altogether over 95,000 clones are present, approximately 88% being singletons, with the ten largest covering roughly 8%. The data were taken from a study of blood T cell repertoires in COVID-19. The receptor was derived from a woman between 40 and 50 years old with acute or convalescent COVID-19. The chain has TRBV5-1 and TRBJ2-1; 8 positions agree with TRBD1. Sequenced material: peripheral blood. CDR3 sequence reads: CASSRGQAPPGEQFF. DNA of the CDR3: TGCGCCAGCAGCCGGGGACAGGCCCCACCGGGTGAGCAGTTCTTC. The full variable domain, rest sourced from reference TRBV5-1 and TRBJ2-1, is KAGVTQTPRYLIKTRGQQVTLSCSPISGHRSVSWYQQTPGQGLQFLFEYFSETQRNKGNFPGRFSGRQFSNSRSEMNVSTLELGDSALYLCASSRGQAPPGEQFFGPGTRLTVL.